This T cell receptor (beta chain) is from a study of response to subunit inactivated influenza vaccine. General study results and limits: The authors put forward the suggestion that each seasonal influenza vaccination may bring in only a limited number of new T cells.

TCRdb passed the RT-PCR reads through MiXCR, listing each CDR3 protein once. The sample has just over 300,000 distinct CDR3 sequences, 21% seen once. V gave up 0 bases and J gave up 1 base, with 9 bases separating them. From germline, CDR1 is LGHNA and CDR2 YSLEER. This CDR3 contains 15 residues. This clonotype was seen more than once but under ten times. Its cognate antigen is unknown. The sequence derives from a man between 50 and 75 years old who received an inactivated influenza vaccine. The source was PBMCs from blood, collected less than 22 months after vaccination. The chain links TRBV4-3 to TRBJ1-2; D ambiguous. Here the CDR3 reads CASSQDPTDNYGYTF. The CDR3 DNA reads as TGCGCCAGCAGCCAAGATCCCACAGATAACTATGGCTACACCTTC.